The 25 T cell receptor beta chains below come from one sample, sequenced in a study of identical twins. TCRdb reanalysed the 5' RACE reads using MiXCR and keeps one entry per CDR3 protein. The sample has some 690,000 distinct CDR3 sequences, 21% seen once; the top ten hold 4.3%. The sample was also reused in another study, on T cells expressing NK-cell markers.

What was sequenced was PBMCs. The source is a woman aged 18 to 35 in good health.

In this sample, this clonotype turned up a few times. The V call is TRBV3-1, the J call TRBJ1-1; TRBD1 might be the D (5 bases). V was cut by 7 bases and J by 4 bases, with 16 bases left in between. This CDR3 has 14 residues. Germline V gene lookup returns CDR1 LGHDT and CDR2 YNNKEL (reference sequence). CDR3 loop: CASNQAGSATEAFF. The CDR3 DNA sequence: TGTGCCAGCAACCAGGCAGGGTCCGCCACTGAAGCTTTCTTT.

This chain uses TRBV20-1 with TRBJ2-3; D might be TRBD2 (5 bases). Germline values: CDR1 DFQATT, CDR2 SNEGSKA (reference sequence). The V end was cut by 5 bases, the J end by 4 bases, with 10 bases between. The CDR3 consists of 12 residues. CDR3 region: CSAFRGSDTQYF. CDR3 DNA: TGCAGTGCTTTTCGGGGTTCAGATACGCAGTATTTT.

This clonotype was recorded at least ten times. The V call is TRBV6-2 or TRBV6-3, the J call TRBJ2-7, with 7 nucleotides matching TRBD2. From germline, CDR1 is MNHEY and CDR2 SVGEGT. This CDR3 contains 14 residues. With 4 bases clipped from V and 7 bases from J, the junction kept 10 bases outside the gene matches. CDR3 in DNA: TGTGCCAGCAGTTCCGGGACTACCTTTGGGGAGCAGTACTTC. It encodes CASSSGTTFGEQYF.

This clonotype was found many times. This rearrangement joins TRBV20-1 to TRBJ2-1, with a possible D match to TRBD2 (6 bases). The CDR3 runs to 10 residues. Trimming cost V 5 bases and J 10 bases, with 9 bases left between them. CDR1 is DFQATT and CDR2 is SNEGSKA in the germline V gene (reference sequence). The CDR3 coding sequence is TGCAGTGCTCTACGGGAGGAGCAGTTCTTC. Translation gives CSALREEQFF.

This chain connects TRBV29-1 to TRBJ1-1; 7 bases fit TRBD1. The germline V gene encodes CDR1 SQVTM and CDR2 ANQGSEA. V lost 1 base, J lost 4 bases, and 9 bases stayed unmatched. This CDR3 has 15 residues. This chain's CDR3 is CSVEGVGGAFTEAFF. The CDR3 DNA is TGCAGCGTTGAAGGTGTAGGGGGCGCGTTCACTGAAGCTTTCTTT.

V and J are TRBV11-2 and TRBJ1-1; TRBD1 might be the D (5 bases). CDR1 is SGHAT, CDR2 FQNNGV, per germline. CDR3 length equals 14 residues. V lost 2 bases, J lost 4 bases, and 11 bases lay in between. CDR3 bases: TGTGCCAGCAGCTTAACTGCAGGGTCCACTGAAGCTTTCTTT. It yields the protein CASSLTAGSTEAFF.

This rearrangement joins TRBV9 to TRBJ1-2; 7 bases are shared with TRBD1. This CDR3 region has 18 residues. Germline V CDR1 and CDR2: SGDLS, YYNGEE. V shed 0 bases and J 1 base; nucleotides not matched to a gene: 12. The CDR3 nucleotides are TGTGCCAGCAGCGTAGGCCCACGGGGAGGGGGCAGTAACTATGGCTACACCTTC. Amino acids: CASSVGPRGGGSNYGYTF.

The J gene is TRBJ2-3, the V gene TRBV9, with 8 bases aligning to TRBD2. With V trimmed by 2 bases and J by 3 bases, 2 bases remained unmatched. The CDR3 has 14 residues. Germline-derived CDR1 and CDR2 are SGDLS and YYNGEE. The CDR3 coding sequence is TGTGCCAGCAGCGTTATAGCGGGGACAGATACGCAGTATTTT. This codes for CASSVIAGTDTQYF.

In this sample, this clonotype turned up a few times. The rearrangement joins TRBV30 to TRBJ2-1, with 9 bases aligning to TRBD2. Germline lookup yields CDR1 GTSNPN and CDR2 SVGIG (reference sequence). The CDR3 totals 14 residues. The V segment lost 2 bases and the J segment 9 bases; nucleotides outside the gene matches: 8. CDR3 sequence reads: CAWSYSGSWGEQFF. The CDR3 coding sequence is TGTGCCTGGAGTTATAGCGGGAGTTGGGGTGAGCAGTTCTTC.

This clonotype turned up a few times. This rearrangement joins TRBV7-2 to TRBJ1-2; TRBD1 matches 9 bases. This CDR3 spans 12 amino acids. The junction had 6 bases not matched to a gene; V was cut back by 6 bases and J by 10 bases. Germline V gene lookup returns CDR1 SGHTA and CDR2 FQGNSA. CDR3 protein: CASRLDRGPYTF. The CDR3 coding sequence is TGTGCCAGCAGACTGGACAGGGGTCCCTACACCTTC.

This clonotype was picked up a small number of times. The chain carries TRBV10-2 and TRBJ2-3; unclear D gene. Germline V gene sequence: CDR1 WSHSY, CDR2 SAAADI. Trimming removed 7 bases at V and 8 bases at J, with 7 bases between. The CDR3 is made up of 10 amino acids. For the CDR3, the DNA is TGCGCCAGCAAAAACGGTACGCAGTATTTT. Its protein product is CASKNGTQYF.

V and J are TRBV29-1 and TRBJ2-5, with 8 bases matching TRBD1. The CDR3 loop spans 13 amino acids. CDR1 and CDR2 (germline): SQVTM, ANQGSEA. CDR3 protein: CSGTGQGLETQYF. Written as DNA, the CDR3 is TGCAGTGGTACCGGACAGGGATTGGAGACCCAGTACTTC.

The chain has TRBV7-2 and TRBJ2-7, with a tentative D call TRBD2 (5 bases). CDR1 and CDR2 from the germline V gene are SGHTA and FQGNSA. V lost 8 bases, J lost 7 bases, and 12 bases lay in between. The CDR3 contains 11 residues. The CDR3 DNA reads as TGTGCCAGCGCTAGCCCCGTGGAGCAGTACTTC. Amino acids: CASASPVEQYF.

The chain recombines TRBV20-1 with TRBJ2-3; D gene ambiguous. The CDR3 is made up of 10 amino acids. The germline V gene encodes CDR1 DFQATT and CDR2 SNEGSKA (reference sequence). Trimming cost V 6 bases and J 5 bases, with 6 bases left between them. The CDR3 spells CSAVLDTQYF. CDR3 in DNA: TGCAGTGCCGTCCTAGATACGCAGTATTTT.

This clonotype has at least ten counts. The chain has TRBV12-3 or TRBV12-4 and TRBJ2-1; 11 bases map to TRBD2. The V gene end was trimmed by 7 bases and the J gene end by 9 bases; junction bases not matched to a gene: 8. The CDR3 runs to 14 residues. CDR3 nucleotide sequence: TGTGCCAGCAACCTAGCGGGGGGTGATGGTGAGCAGTTCTTC. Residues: CASNLAGGDGEQFF.

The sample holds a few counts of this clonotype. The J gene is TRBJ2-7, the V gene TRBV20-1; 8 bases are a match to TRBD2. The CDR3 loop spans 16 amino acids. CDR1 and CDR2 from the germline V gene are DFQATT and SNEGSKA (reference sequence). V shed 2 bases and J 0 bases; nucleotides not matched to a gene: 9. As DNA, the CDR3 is TGCAGTGCTAGATCGAGCGGGAGCTACCGCTCCTACGAGCAGTACTTC. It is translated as CSARSSGSYRSYEQYF.

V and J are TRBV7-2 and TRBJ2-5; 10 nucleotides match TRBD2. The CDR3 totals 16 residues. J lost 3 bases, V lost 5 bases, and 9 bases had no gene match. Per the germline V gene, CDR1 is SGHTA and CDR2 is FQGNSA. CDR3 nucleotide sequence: TGTGCCAGCAGCCCCTGGCATAGCGGGGGGAAAGAGACCCAGTACTTC. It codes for CASSPWHSGGKETQYF.

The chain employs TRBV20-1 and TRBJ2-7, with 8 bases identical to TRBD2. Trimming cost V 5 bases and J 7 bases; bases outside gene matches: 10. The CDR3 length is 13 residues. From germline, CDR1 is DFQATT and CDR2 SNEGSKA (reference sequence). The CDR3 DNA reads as TGCAGTGCTTCAAGGACTAGCAGAGAGGAGCAGTACTTC. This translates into CSASRTSREEQYF.

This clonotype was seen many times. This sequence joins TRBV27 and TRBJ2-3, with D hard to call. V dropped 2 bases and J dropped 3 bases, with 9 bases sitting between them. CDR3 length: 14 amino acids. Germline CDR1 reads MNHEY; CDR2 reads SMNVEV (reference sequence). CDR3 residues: CASSLKWGTDTQYF. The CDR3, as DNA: TGTGCCAGCAGTTTAAAATGGGGTACAGATACGCAGTATTTT.

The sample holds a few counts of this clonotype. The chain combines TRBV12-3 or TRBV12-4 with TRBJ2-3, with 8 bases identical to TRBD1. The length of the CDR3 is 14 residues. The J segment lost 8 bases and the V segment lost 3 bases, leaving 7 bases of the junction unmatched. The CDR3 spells CASSLQGATGTQYF. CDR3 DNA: TGTGCCAGCAGTTTGCAGGGGGCGACTGGTACGCAGTATTTT.

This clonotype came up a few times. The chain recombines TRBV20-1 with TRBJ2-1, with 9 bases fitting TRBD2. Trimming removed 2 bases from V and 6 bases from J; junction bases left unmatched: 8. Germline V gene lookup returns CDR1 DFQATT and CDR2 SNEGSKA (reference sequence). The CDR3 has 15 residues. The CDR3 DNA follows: TGCAGTGCTAGAAACCCCGGGACTAGCACCAATGAGCAGTTCTTC. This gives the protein CSARNPGTSTNEQFF.

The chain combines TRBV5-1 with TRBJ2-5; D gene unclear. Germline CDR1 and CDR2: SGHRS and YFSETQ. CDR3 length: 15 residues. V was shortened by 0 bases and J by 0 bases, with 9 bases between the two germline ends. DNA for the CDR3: TGCGCCAGCAGCTTGGTGGGCCAAAACCAAGAGACCCAGTACTTC. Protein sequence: CASSLVGQNQETQYF.

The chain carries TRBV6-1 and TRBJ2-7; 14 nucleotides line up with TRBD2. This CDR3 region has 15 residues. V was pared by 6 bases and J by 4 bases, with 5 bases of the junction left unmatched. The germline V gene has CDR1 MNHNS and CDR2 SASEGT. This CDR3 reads CASRGGLAGEYEQYF. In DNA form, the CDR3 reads TGTGCCAGCAGGGGGGGACTAGCGGGGGAATACGAGCAGTACTTC.

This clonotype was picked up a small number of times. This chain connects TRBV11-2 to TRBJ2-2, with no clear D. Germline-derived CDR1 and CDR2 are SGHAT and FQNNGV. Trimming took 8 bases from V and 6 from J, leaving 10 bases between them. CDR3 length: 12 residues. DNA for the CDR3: TGTGCCAGCGAGCTTCATCCCGGGGAGCTGTTTTTT. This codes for CASELHPGELFF.

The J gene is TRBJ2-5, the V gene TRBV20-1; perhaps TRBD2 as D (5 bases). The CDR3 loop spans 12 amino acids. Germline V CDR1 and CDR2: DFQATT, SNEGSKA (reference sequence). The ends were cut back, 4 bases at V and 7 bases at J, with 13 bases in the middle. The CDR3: CSATGLEGTQYF. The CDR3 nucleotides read TGCAGTGCTACCGGATTAGAGGGGACCCAGTACTTC.